The 18 T cell receptor beta chains given below trace back to one sample, sequenced in a study of Ad26.COV2.S vaccination and SARS-CoV-2 variants (dated by TCRdb to about 2021). The library was produced with the immunoSEQ multiplex PCR assay. Held by TCRdb, this immuneACCESS table contains in-frame sequences only and omits some clones. Under half of the omission traces to an unresolved V gene where checked; the cause of the rest is unknown. The sample table shows a few hundred thousand clones, and approximately 92% are seen once. The leading ten clones occupy roughly an eighth of the sample. Per the publication, the treatment or condition label means: about 20 received Ad26.COV2.S at low or high dose, single or two shots; roughly five received placebo; per-sample allocation not given. For vaccine and placebo recipients, the sequenced repertoires came from samples collected on day 63 after the first injection.

The sequencing used peripheral blood, collected in a trial of Ad26.COV2.S vaccine versus placebo. The receptor set was obtained from a person aged 18 to 65 who received the Ad26.COV2.S COVID-19 vaccine or a placebo.

The V and J genes are TRBV3-1 (or the pseudogene TRBV3-2) and TRBJ1-2; no firm D call. CDR3 size: 12 residues. Germline V CDR1 and CDR2: LGHDT, YNNKEL (reference sequence). V lost 3 bases and J lost 6, with 8 bases in between. CDR3 coding DNA: TGTGCCAGCAGCCACAGGAGAAATGGCTACACCTTC. Translated: CASSHRRNGYTF.

CDR3 protein: CASSTPGGGGFNEQYF. CDR3 sequence (DNA): TGTGCCAGCAGTACTCCCGGTGGGGGGGGCTTCAACGAGCAGTACTTC. The chain carries TRBV6-2 or TRBV6-3 and TRBJ2-7; a possible D gene is TRBD2 (7 bases). Germline loops: CDR1 MNHEY, CDR2 SVGEGT. Trimming took 5 bases from V and 5 from J, leaving 22 bases between them. This CDR3 region has 16 residues.

This rearrangement joins TRBV6-5 to TRBJ1-4; D may be TRBD1 (6 bases). CDR1 and CDR2 from the germline V gene are MNHEY and SVGAGI. This CDR3 is built from 15 residues. V was shortened by 1 base and J by 8 bases, with 14 bases between the two germline ends. Here the CDR3 reads CASSYLPQGGEKLFF. CDR3 in DNA: TGTGCCAGCAGTTACTTGCCACAGGGAGGGGAAAAACTGTTTTTT.

J is TRBJ2-1 and V is TRBV13; TRBD2 agrees at 11 bases. Trimming at V came to 6 bases and at J to 8 bases, leaving 9 bases not matched to a gene. Germline assignment: CDR1 PRHDT and CDR2 FYEKMQ (reference sequence). The CDR3 covers 15 residues. The CDR3 protein is CASRSILAGADEQFF. The CDR3 DNA reads TGTGCCAGCAGGAGCATACTAGCGGGAGCGGATGAGCAGTTCTTC.

In its sample, this clone was seen once. The chain couples TRBV11-2 to TRBJ2-2; D gene unclear. The CDR3 length is 11 residues. The V gene's germline CDR1 is SGHAT and CDR2 FQNNGV. Trimming cost V 5 bases and J 4 bases, with 2 bases left between them. CDR3 nucleotide sequence: TGTGCCAGCAGCGTCACCGGGGAGCTGTTTTTT. Protein: CASSVTGELFF.

Only one count was recorded for this clone. The chain couples TRBV29-1 to TRBJ1-2; D unresolved. V was shortened by 6 bases and J by 4 bases, with 18 bases between the two germline ends. CDR3 length: 14 amino acids. Per germline, CDR1 SQVTM and CDR2 ANQGSEA. CDR3 nucleotides: TGCAGCGTCCAAACCCAACTTTCCCCCTATGGCTACACCTTC. It yields the protein CSVQTQLSPYGYTF.

The rearrangement uses TRBV16 and TRBJ1-2, with D possibly TRBD1 on 5 matching bases. In germline, CDR1 is KGHSY, CDR2 FQNENV. Trimming took off 2 bases at V and 4 bases at J, with 14 bases between the two ends. This CDR3 region has 15 residues. The DNA for the CDR3 is TGTGCCAGCAGCCAAGGGGCTCCCGACTTCTATGGCTACACCTTC. Translating it yields CASSQGAPDFYGYTF. Variable domain in full (rest from reference TRBV16 and TRBJ1-2): GEEVAQTPKHLVRGEGQKAKLYCAPIKGHSYVFWYQQVLKNEFKFLISFQNENVFDETGMPKERFSAKCLPNSPCSLEIQATKLEDSAVYFCASSQGAPDFYGYTFGSGTRLTVV.

The rearrangement joins TRBV20-1 to TRBJ2-7; a possible D gene is TRBD2 (6 bases). The CDR3 is 16 amino acids. V lost 3 bases and J lost 5, with 23 bases in between. Germline V gene data show CDR1 as DFQATT and CDR2 as SNEGSKA (reference sequence). The CDR3 is CSASHPTAGGIDEQYF. DNA of the CDR3: TGCAGTGCTAGTCACCCCACTGCGGGCGGGATCGACGAGCAGTACTTC.

The rearrangement uses TRBV6-2 or TRBV6-3 and TRBJ2-1, with 13 bases lining up with TRBD2. Germline-derived CDR1 and CDR2 are MNHEY and SVGEGT. The V and J ends lost 2 bases and 7 bases, in that order; junction bases with no gene match: 5. CDR3 length: 16 residues. The CDR3 spells CASSYRLAGGSNEQFF. The CDR3 bases are TGTGCCAGCAGTTACCGACTAGCGGGAGGAAGTAATGAGCAGTTCTTC.

This rearrangement joins TRBV7-2 to TRBJ2-7; no clear D. The CDR3 contains 12 residues. Germline assignment: CDR1 SGHTA and CDR2 FQGNSA. Trimming shortened V by 3 bases and J by 3 bases, and 6 bases separated the two germline ends. CDR3 protein: CASSFNGYEQYF. DNA for the CDR3: TGTGCCAGCAGCTTTAACGGCTACGAGCAGTACTTC.

The chain uses TRBV19 and TRBJ2-2; D might be TRBD1 or TRBD2, each matching 5 bases. The germline gives CDR1 LNHDA, CDR2 SQIVND (reference sequence). The CDR3 has 18 residues. Deletions cut 1 base from V and 4 bases from J, with 19 bases between. The CDR3 DNA follows: TGTGCCAGTAGTATAGGGGACCGACCACTCCGGGCCACCGGGGAGCTGTTTTTT. This codes for CASSIGDRPLRATGELFF.

This clone was counted a few times. The chain recombines TRBV6-2 or TRBV6-3 with TRBJ2-2; 11 bases fit TRBD2. The ends lost 4 bases at V and 4 bases at J; junction bases unmatched: 2. This CDR3 region has 15 residues. Germline V gives CDR1 MNHEY, CDR2 SVGEGT. The CDR3 reads CASSFLAGGTGELFF. CDR3 DNA: TGTGCCAGCAGTTTTCTAGCGGGAGGCACCGGGGAGCTGTTTTTT.

CDR3 region: CASSFLTGGYGTEAFF. DNA for the CDR3: TGTGCCAGCAGCTTCTTGACAGGGGGCTATGGCACTGAAGCTTTCTTT. The rearrangement joins TRBV7-8 to TRBJ1-1; 10 positions match TRBD1. Trimming at V came to 3 bases and at J to 4 bases, leaving 8 bases not matched to a gene. The CDR3 length is 16 residues. Germline values: CDR1 SGHVS, CDR2 FQNEAQ.

V usage is TRBV5-1 and J usage is TRBJ2-2, with D tentatively TRBD1 (5 bases). Germline values: CDR1 SGHRS, CDR2 YFSETQ. The CDR3 is made up of 13 amino acids. V was cut by 3 bases and J by 4 bases, with 7 bases left in between. The CDR3 reads CASSSTATGELFF. In DNA form, the CDR3 reads TGCGCCAGCAGCTCGACAGCCACCGGGGAGCTGTTTTTT.

The chain carries TRBV6-6 and TRBJ2-3; 11 bases are a match to TRBD2. Per germline, CDR1 MNHNY and CDR2 SVGAGI (reference sequence). CDR3 length equals 16 residues. The V gene end was trimmed by 2 bases and the J gene end by 6 bases; junction bases not matched to a gene: 7. The CDR3 coding sequence is TGTGCCAGCAGTTACCGACTTAGCGGGAGGGAGGATACGCAGTATTTT. It yields the protein CASSYRLSGREDTQYF.

The chain uses TRBV30 and TRBJ2-7; D gene unclear. V lost 0 bases and J lost 6, with 15 bases in between. The germline V gene has CDR1 GTSNPN and CDR2 SVGIG (reference sequence). The CDR3 spans 14 residues. The CDR3: CAWSVRAKDTEQYF. The CDR3 DNA sequence: TGTGCCTGGAGTGTACGAGCAAAGGATACCGAGCAGTACTTC.

The chain employs TRBV5-1 and TRBJ2-2; TRBD2 matches 12 bases. CDR1 SGHRS and CDR2 YFSETQ come from the germline V gene. V shed 0 bases and J 2 bases; nucleotides not matched to a gene: 5. The CDR3 is 18 amino acids. The CDR3 reads CASSLGLAGGRNTGELFF. The DNA of the CDR3 is TGCGCCAGCAGCTTGGGGCTAGCGGGAGGGCGCAACACCGGGGAGCTGTTTTTT.

This sequence joins TRBV2 and TRBJ1-3, with TRBD1 as a possible D gene (5 bases). V was cut by 6 bases and J by 0 bases, with 12 bases left in between. The CDR3 totals 15 residues. Germline loops: CDR1 SNHLY, CDR2 FYNNEI. The CDR3, as DNA: TGTGCCAGCAGCTTACAGGTTCTCTCTGGAAACACCATATATTTT. Protein: CASSLQVLSGNTIYF.